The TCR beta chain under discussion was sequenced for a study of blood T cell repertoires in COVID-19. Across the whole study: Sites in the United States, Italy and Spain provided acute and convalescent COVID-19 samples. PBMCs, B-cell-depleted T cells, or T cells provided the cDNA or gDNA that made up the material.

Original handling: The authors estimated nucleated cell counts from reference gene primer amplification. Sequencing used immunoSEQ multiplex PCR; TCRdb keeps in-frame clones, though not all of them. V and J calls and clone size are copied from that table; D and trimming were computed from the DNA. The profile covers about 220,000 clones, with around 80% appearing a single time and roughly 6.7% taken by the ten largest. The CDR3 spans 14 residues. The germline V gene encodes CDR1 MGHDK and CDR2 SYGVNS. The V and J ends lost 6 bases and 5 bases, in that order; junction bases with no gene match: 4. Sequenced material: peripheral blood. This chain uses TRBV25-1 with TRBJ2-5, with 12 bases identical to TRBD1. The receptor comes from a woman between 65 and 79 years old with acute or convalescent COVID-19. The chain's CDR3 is CASSGTGGAETQYF. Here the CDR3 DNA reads TGTGCCAGCAGCGGGACAGGGGGCGCGGAGACCCAGTACTTC. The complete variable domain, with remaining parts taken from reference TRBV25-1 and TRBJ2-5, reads EADIYQTPRYLVIGTGKKITLECSQTMGHDKMYWYQQDPGMELHLIHYSYGVNSTEKGDLSSESTVSRIRTEHFPLTLESARPSHTSQYLCASSGTGGAETQYFGPGTRLLVL.